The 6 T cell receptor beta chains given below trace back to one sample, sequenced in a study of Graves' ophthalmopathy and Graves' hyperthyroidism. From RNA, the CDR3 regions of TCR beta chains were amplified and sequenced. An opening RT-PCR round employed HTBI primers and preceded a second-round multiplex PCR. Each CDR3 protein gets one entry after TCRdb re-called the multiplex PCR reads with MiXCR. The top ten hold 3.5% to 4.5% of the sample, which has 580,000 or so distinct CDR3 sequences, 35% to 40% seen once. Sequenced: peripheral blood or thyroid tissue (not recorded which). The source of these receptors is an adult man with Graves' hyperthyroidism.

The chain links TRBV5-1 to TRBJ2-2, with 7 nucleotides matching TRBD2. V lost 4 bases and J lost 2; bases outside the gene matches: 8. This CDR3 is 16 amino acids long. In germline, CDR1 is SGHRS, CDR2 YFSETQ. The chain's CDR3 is CASSTGLTGNTGELFF. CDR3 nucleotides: TGCGCCAGCAGCACGGGACTAACGGGTAACACCGGGGAGCTGTTTTTT.

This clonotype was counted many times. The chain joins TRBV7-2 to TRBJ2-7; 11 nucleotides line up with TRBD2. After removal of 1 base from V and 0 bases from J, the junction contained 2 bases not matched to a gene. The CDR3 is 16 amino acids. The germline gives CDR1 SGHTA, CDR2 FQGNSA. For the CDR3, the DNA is TGTGCCAGCAGCTTAGGTAGCGGGAGGGGCTCCTACGAGCAGTACTTC. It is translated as CASSLGSGRGSYEQYF.

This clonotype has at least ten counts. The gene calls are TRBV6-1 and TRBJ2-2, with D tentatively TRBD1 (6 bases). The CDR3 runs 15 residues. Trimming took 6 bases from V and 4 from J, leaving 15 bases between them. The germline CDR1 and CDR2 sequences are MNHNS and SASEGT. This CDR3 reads CASRASGTRTGELFF. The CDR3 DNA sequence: TGTGCCAGCAGGGCCTCCGGGACACGCACCGGGGAGCTGTTTTTT.

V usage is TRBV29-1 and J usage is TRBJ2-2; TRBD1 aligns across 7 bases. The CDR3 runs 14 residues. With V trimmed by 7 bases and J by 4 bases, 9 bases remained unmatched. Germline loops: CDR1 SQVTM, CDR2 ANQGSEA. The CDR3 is CSADRVRSTGELFF. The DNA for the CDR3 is TGCAGCGCCGACAGGGTCCGCAGCACCGGGGAGCTGTTTTTT.

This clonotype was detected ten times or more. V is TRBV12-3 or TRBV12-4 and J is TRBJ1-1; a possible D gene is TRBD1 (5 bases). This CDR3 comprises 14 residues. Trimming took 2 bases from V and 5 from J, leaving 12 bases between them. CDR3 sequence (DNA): TGTGCCAGCAGTTTATCTGGGGCAGGGACTGAAGCTTTCTTT. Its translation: CASSLSGAGTEAFF.

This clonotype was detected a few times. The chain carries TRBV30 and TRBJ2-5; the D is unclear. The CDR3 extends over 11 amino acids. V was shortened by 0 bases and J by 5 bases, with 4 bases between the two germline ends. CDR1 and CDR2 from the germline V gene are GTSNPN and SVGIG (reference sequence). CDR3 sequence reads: CAWSVSETQYF. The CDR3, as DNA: TGTGCCTGGAGTGTAAGTGAGACCCAGTACTTC.